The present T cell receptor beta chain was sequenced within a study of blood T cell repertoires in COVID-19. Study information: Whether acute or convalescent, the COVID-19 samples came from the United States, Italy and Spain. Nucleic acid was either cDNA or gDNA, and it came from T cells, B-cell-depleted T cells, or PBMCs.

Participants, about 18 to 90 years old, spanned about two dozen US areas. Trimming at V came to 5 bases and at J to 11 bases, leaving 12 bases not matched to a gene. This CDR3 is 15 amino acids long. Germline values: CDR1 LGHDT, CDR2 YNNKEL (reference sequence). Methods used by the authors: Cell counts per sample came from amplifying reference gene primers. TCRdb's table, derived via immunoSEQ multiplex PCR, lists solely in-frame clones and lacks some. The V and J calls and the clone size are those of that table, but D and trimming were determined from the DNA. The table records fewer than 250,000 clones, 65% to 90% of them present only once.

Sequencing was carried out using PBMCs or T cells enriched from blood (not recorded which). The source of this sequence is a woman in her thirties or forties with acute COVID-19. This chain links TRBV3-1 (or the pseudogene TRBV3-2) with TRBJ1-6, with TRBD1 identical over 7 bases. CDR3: CASSTGTAGVPPLHF. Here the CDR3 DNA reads TGTGCCAGCAGCACCGGGACAGCCGGCGTACCACCCCTCCACTTT.